Listed below are T cell receptor beta chains from one sample, sequenced in a study of T cell repertoires in cytomegalovirus infection. TCRdb fed the reads into MiXCR, producing one record per CDR3 protein. The table has 150,000 to 200,000 distinct CDR3 sequences, 28% seen once. Sequencing was carried out using PBMCs. The receptor set was obtained from a human donor in good health (CMV status not recorded). Some clones in this sample may be carry-over from other donors' samples. Both conserved end residues are part of each CDR3. The D gene is left open where the match is weak. Clone size, where shown, is once, few, many, or a class for clones that have expanded.

cdr3_aa: CASSFETNTGGTEAFF
cdr3_nt: TGTGCCAGCAGTTTTGAAACCAATACAGGGGGCACTGAAGCTTTCTTT
d_call: TRBD1
clone_size: -
j_call: TRBJ1-1
cdr3_length: 16
v_call: TRBV6-6

cdr3_aa: CASSQGGTTLGKSFF
cdr3_nt: TGTGCCAGCAGCCAAGGAGGGACCACATTGGGGAAATCTTTCTTT
d_call: -
clone_size: -
j_call: TRBJ1-1
cdr3_length: 15
v_call: TRBV4-2

cdr3_aa: CASSKTFDTYSNQPQHF
cdr3_nt: TGTGCCAGCAGCAAAACCTTTGACACTTATAGCAATCAGCCCCAGCATTTT
d_call: -
clone_size: -
j_call: TRBJ1-5
cdr3_length: 17
v_call: TRBV6-2/TRBV6-3

cdr3_aa: CASSPGASSYEQYF
cdr3_nt: TGCGCCAGCAGCCCGGGGGCAAGCTCCTACGAGCAGTACTTC
d_call: -
clone_size: few
j_call: TRBJ2-7
cdr3_length: 14
v_call: TRBV5-1

cdr3_aa: CASRWRGDYNEQFF
cdr3_nt: TGTGCCAGCAGATGGCGGGGGGACTACAATGAGCAGTTCTTC
d_call: TRBD2
clone_size: few
j_call: TRBJ2-1
cdr3_length: 14
v_call: TRBV6-2/TRBV6-3

cdr3_aa: CASSRGQGVSGYTF
cdr3_nt: TGTGCCAGCAGCAGGGGACAGGGGGTCTCTGGCTACACCTTC
d_call: TRBD1
clone_size: many
j_call: TRBJ1-2
cdr3_length: 14
v_call: TRBV7-2

cdr3_aa: CASAGGQGYEQYF
cdr3_nt: TGTGCCAGCGCCGGGGGACAGGGGTACGAGCAGTACTTC
d_call: TRBD1
clone_size: -
j_call: TRBJ2-7
cdr3_length: 13
v_call: TRBV7-9

cdr3_aa: CASSPGRAGGTEAFF
cdr3_nt: TGTGCCAGCAGCCCCGGAAGGGCGGGGGGCACTGAAGCTTTCTTT
d_call: -
clone_size: few
j_call: TRBJ1-1
cdr3_length: 15
v_call: TRBV11-3

cdr3_aa: CAGDSTGQGDYEQYF
cdr3_nt: TGTGCCGGAGATTCGACGGGACAGGGTGACTACGAGCAGTACTTC
d_call: TRBD1
clone_size: -
j_call: TRBJ2-7
cdr3_length: 15
v_call: TRBV2

cdr3_aa: CASSSDRGPYYGYTF
cdr3_nt: TGTGCCAGCTCCTCAGACAGGGGGCCTTACTATGGCTACACCTTC
d_call: TRBD1
clone_size: many
j_call: TRBJ1-2
cdr3_length: 15
v_call: TRBV7-2

cdr3_aa: CASSQVDKVTEAFF
cdr3_nt: TGCGCCAGCAGCCAAGTTGACAAAGTCACTGAAGCTTTCTTT
d_call: -
clone_size: once
j_call: TRBJ1-1
cdr3_length: 14
v_call: TRBV4-1

cdr3_aa: CASSRAGVADNSPLHF
cdr3_nt: TGTGCCAGCAGCCGGGCAGGGGTAGCGGATAATTCACCCCTCCACTTT
d_call: -
clone_size: many
j_call: TRBJ1-6
cdr3_length: 16
v_call: TRBV7-2

cdr3_aa: CASSLFATGELFF
cdr3_nt: TGTGCCAGCAGCTTATTTGCGACCGGGGAGCTGTTTTTT
d_call: -
clone_size: -
j_call: TRBJ2-2
cdr3_length: 13
v_call: TRBV5-5

cdr3_aa: CSARVKTGQNTEAFF
cdr3_nt: TGCAGTGCTAGAGTCAAGACAGGACAGAACACTGAAGCTTTCTTT
d_call: -
clone_size: -
j_call: TRBJ1-1
cdr3_length: 15
v_call: TRBV20-1

cdr3_aa: CSVVGFVVGDKQADTQYF
cdr3_nt: TGCAGCGTTGTGGGATTCGTAGTCGGGGACAAGCAGGCAGATACGCAGTATTTT
d_call: -
clone_size: -
j_call: TRBJ2-3
cdr3_length: 18
v_call: TRBV29-1

cdr3_aa: CASSHTSGGAGELFF
cdr3_nt: TGCGCCAGCAGCCACACTAGCGGGGGGGCCGGGGAGCTGTTTTTT
d_call: TRBD2
clone_size: many
j_call: TRBJ2-2
cdr3_length: 15
v_call: TRBV4-3

cdr3_aa: CSASQLAGLEQYF
cdr3_nt: TGCAGTGCTAGCCAGCTAGCGGGGCTCGAGCAGTACTTC
d_call: TRBD2
clone_size: -
j_call: TRBJ2-7
cdr3_length: 13
v_call: TRBV20-1

cdr3_aa: CASSWTLQVEQFF
cdr3_nt: TGTGCCAGCAGTTGGACCCTCCAGGTTGAGCAGTTCTTC
d_call: -
clone_size: few
j_call: TRBJ2-1
cdr3_length: 13
v_call: TRBV5-6

cdr3_aa: CASGNEGALTMNTEAFF
cdr3_nt: TGTGCCAGCGGCAATGAGGGGGCTCTTACCATGAACACTGAAGCTTTCTTT
d_call: TRBD1
clone_size: -
j_call: TRBJ1-1
cdr3_length: 17
v_call: TRBV12-3/TRBV12-4

cdr3_aa: CASSLRQGWTEAFF
cdr3_nt: TGTGCCAGCAGCCTTAGACAGGGATGGACTGAAGCTTTCTTT
d_call: TRBD1
clone_size: few
j_call: TRBJ1-1
cdr3_length: 14
v_call: TRBV6-6

cdr3_aa: CASSIGQGGNEQFF
cdr3_nt: TGTGCCAGTAGTATAGGTCAGGGGGGCAATGAGCAGTTCTTC
d_call: -
clone_size: few
j_call: TRBJ2-1
cdr3_length: 14
v_call: TRBV19

cdr3_aa: CASSFNRGGGYTF
cdr3_nt: TGTGCCAGCAGTTTTAACAGGGGTGGGGGCTACACCTTC
d_call: TRBD1
clone_size: -
j_call: TRBJ1-2
cdr3_length: 13
v_call: TRBV7-2